Each of the 20 T cell receptor beta chains below was sequenced from the same sample in a study of blood T cells in healthy people across ages (dated by TCRdb to between 2015 and 2016). Library method: 5' RACE. Sequencing instrument: Illumina HiSeq 2500. A second roughly 6 to 11 cycle PCR used a sample-barcoded 5' primer and a J-beta primer mix. The public reads were reprocessed in TCRdb via fastp at Q25 and MiXCR, keeping in-frame beta chains. Records with the same CDR3 protein are collapsed into one entry carrying the most frequent genes and DNA. Present in this sample are some 1.4 million distinct CDR3 sequences, around 42% of which were seen just once. 7% to 9% of the sample is taken by the ten largest. The sample was blood. These receptors were obtained from a woman in her late teens or twenties in good health.

This sequence joins TRBV11-3 and TRBJ2-1; the match to TRBD1 covers 8 bases. V gave up 5 bases and J gave up 11 bases; unmatched junction bases: 20. Germline CDR1 and CDR2: SGHNT and YENEEA. The CDR3 loop spans 17 amino acids. CDR3 DNA: TGTGCCAGCAGCCCAGGGGGCGGAAGTGGGTATCAAAATAAGCAGTTCTTC. Translating gives CASSPGGGSGYQNKQFF.

V is TRBV5-1 and J is TRBJ1-2, with 7 bases lining up with TRBD1. V dropped 1 base and J dropped 5; count of bases not matched to a gene: 11. Germline loops: CDR1 SGHRS, CDR2 YFSETQ. This CDR3 has 16 residues. The DNA for the CDR3 is TGCGCCAGCAGCTTGTCTCCGGGACAGCTCTCTTATGGCTACACCTTC. It encodes CASSLSPGQLSYGYTF.

This clonotype has just a few counts. V and J are TRBV28 and TRBJ2-1, with a weak D call TRBD2 (5 bases). Trimming left V 6 bases short and J 8 bases short, with 20 bases between. Germline loops: CDR1 MDHEN, CDR2 SYDVKM. The CDR3 extends over 15 amino acids. The CDR3 protein is CASRETGGERDEQFF. The CDR3 nucleotides read TGTGCCAGCAGGGAGACGGGCGGAGAGAGGGATGAGCAGTTCTTC.

This clonotype showed up just once. The V gene is TRBV4-2, the J gene TRBJ1-2; D call uncertain. Germline values: CDR1 LGHNA, CDR2 YNFKEQ. This CDR3 is built from 17 residues. V was clipped by 0 bases and J by 3 bases, with 17 bases between them. The CDR3 DNA follows: TGTGCCAGCAGCCAAGACGGAGCGGTAGGCTCGGACTATGGCTACACCTTC. Translation gives CASSQDGAVGSDYGYTF.

This clonotype has ten or more counts. The CDR3: CASSLATGAAFF. CDR3 nucleotides: TGTGCCAGCAGCTTGGCGACAGGGGCGGCTTTCTTT. The chain has TRBV5-6 and TRBJ1-1; the match to TRBD1 covers 8 bases. The CDR3 length is 12 residues. J lost 11 bases, V lost 0 bases, and 3 bases had no gene match. Germline CDR1 and CDR2: SGHDT and YYEEEE.

The chain recombines TRBV29-1 with TRBJ2-3; 8 nucleotides agree with TRBD2. CDR1 SQVTM and CDR2 ANQGSEA come from the germline V gene. Germline trimming cut 8 bases from V and 0 bases from J; bases unmatched to any gene: 13. The CDR3 loop spans 16 amino acids. The CDR3 nucleotides read TGCAGCCTCACGGGGGGGGGAGAGAAGAGCACAGATACGCAGTATTTT. Translated, it gives CSLTGGGEKSTDTQYF.

This clonotype has a handful of counts. The V gene is TRBV11-3, the J gene TRBJ2-3, with D possibly matching TRBD2 (5 bases). The germline gives CDR1 SGHNT, CDR2 YENEEA. The V end lost 5 bases, the J end lost 0 bases, and 21 bases lay between the germline ends. This CDR3 contains 18 residues. CDR3 nucleotides: TGTGCCAGCAGCACCCACGAAAGAGGGTATACTAGCACAGATACGCAGTATTTT. Translating gives CASSTHERGYTSTDTQYF.

V and J are TRBV27 and TRBJ2-7; D is possibly TRBD1 or TRBD2 (5 bases each). V was shortened by 7 bases and J by 7 bases, with 20 bases between the two germline ends. CDR1 and CDR2 (germline): MNHEY, SMNVEV (reference sequence). This CDR3 is built from 14 residues. CDR3 sequence reads: CASIKRGSYNEQYF. Written as DNA, the CDR3 is TGTGCCAGCATTAAACGGGGCTCCTACAATGAGCAGTACTTC.

This clonotype has a count of ten or more. V usage is TRBV2 and J usage is TRBJ2-1, with TRBD2 matching 8 bases. Unmatched junction bases numbered 8, after V lost 6 bases and J lost 4 bases. Germline CDR1 and CDR2: SNHLY and FYNNEI. The CDR3 totals 15 residues. CDR3: CASSSGTRSYNEQFF. DNA of the CDR3: TGTGCCAGCAGCTCCGGGACTAGGTCGTACAATGAGCAGTTCTTC.

This clonotype has a handful of counts. This sequence joins TRBV2 and TRBJ2-7, with D tentatively TRBD1 or TRBD2 (5 bases each). Germline CDR1 reads SNHLY; CDR2 reads FYNNEI. There are 14 residues in the CDR3. Trimming took 6 bases from V and 4 from J, leaving 16 bases between them. The CDR3 sequence is CASSGTAIAYEQYF. DNA for the CDR3: TGTGCCAGCAGCGGGACGGCGATAGCTTACGAGCAGTACTTC.

This clonotype has more than one count but fewer than ten. The CDR3 nucleotides are TGTGCCAGCAGCTTGATCGGAACAACTAATGAAAAACTGTTTTTT. This gives the protein CASSLIGTTNEKLFF. This rearrangement joins TRBV5-4 to TRBJ1-4; D gene ambiguous. Trimming removed 1 base at V and 0 bases at J, with 7 bases between. The CDR3 totals 15 residues. From germline, CDR1 is SGHNT and CDR2 YYREEE (reference sequence).

This clonotype was picked up a small number of times. The gene calls are TRBV5-1 and TRBJ2-3; tentative D call: TRBD2 (5 bases). Looked up from germline, CDR1 is SGHRS and CDR2 is YFSETQ. CDR3 size: 18 residues. V lost 0 bases and J 2 bases, leaving 19 bases between the germline ends. Written as DNA, the CDR3 is TGCGCCAGCAGCTTGGCCGGAGGTTTAGCCCCCCCCACAGATACGCAGTATTTT. Its protein is CASSLAGGLAPPTDTQYF.

This clonotype was observed a few times. The gene calls are TRBV18 and TRBJ2-4, with 12 nucleotides matching TRBD2. This CDR3 comprises 14 residues. With V trimmed by 4 bases and J by 7 bases, 2 bases remained unmatched. Germline CDR1 is KGHSH and CDR2 is LQKENI. The CDR3 spells CASSLGLAGNIQYF. The DNA for the CDR3 is TGTGCCAGCTCACTTGGACTAGCGGGGAACATTCAGTACTTC.

This clonotype was detected only a few times. J is TRBJ2-7 and V is TRBV27, with D perhaps matching TRBD1 or TRBD2 (5 bases each). Judging by the DNA end, TRBJ2-5 fits better; the J call may be wrong. Germline V gene lookup returns CDR1 MNHEY and CDR2 SMNVEV (reference sequence). The CDR3 is 15 residues long. CDR3 residues: CASSPWDQRAETQYF. The CDR3 nucleotides are TGTGCCAGCAGTCCCTGGGACCAACGGGCCGAGACCCAGTACTTC.

The CDR3 DNA sequence: TGCGCCAGCAGCTTTGGCGTGAGCGGGGGGGCCGATGAGCAGTTCTTC. The encoded protein is CASSFGVSGGADEQFF. The chain uses TRBV5-1 and TRBJ2-1; 10 bases agree with TRBD2. CDR1 is SGHRS, CDR2 YFSETQ, per germline. The CDR3 has 16 residues. V lost 2 bases to trimming and J lost 8 bases; unmatched junction nucleotides: 10.

The J gene is TRBJ2-1, the V gene TRBV7-9, with D perhaps matching TRBD2 (6 bases). Trimming stripped 1 base from V and 5 bases from J, with 12 bases between. Germline CDR1 SEHNR, CDR2 FQNEAQ (reference sequence). The length of the CDR3 is 15 residues. The CDR3 loop is CASSLGALANNEQFF. The CDR3 nucleotides read TGTGCCAGCAGCTTAGGTGCGCTAGCGAACAATGAGCAGTTCTTC.

This clonotype was counted only a few times. V is TRBV10-3 and J is TRBJ2-2; TRBD1 matches at 7 bases. Trimming removed 6 bases from V and 5 bases from J; junction bases left unmatched: 9. Per the germline V gene, CDR1 is ENHRY and CDR2 is SYGVKD. The CDR3 sequence is 15 residues long. The DNA of the CDR3 is TGTGCCATCAGGCCCCAGGGGGTTGGAACCGGGGAGCTGTTTTTT. Translation gives CAIRPQGVGTGELFF.

This chain links TRBV5-1 with TRBJ2-1, with D perhaps TRBD2 (5 bases). Trimming removed 0 bases at V and 5 bases at J, with 15 bases between. This CDR3 has 16 amino acids. Germline lookup yields CDR1 SGHRS and CDR2 YFSETQ. The CDR3 region is CASSLAPVAGHNEQFF. The CDR3 DNA reads TGCGCCAGCAGCTTGGCGCCTGTGGCGGGTCACAATGAGCAGTTCTTC.

A single count supports this clonotype. The chain links TRBV9 to TRBJ2-3; unclear D gene. V lost 0 bases, J lost 11 bases, and 10 bases lay in between. CDR3 length: 12 residues. Germline CDR1 and CDR2: SGDLS and YYNGEE. This CDR3 is CASSVDQGVQYF. The CDR3 DNA reads as TGTGCCAGCAGCGTAGACCAAGGAGTGCAGTATTTT.

This clonotype was picked up many times. The CDR3 region is CASSTTGSYEQYF. The CDR3 bases are TGTGCCAGCTCAACGACAGGGAGCTACGAGCAGTACTTC. The V gene is TRBV18, the J gene TRBJ2-7, with TRBD1 matching over 7 bases. Germline-derived CDR1 and CDR2 are KGHSH and LQKENI. V lost 5 bases to trimming and J lost 3 bases; unmatched junction nucleotides: 4. This CDR3 has 13 amino acids.